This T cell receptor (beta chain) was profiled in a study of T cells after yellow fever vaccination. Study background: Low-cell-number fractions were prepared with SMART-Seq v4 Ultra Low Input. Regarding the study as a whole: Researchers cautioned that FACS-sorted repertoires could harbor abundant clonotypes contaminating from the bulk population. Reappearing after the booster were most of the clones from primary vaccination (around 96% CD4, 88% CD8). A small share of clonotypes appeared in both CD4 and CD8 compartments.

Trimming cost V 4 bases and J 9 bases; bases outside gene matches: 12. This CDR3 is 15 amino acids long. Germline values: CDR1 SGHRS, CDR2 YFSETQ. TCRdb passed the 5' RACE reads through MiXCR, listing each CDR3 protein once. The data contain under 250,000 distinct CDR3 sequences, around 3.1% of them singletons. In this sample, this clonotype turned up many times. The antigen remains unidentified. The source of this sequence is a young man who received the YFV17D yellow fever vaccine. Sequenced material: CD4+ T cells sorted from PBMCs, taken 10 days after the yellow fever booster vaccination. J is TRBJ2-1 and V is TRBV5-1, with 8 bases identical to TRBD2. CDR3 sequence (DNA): TGCGCCAGCAGCCCCCAGGGGCGGGGGGCGGGTGAGCAGTTCTTC. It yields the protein CASSPQGRGAGEQFF.